This T cell receptor beta chain derives from a study of early stage breast cancer tumors. This CDR3 has 12 amino acids. The germline V gene has CDR1 SGHVS and CDR2 FQNEAQ. V dropped 0 bases and J dropped 6 bases, with 3 bases sitting between them. Produced via immunoSEQ multiplex PCR; TCRdb's table is partial and in-frame only. The sample consists of more than 7,500 clones, over 55% of them appearing once. The source material was normal breast tissue next to the tumor. This chain connects TRBV7-8 to TRBJ2-1; D ambiguous. This receptor was identified in a person aged 55 to 75 with breast cancer. CDR3 DNA: TGTGCCAGCAGCTTAGCCTTCAATGAGCAGTTCTTC. The encoded protein is CASSLAFNEQFF.